What follows is one T cell receptor (beta chain) and its context. These data are taken from a study of blood T cell repertoires in COVID-19. TCRdb's table, derived via immunoSEQ multiplex PCR, lists solely in-frame clones and lacks some. The sample consists of around 500,000 clones, 70% to 90% of them appearing once. Clinical histories supplied by participants themselves formed the basis of cohort assignment. Cohort 3 donors were reported recovered after two negative PCRs, clearance, or symptom resolution. The sequence derives from a woman in her sixties or seventies who had recovered from COVID-19. The sequencing input was PBMCs or T cells enriched from blood (not recorded which).

The CDR3 DNA is TGCGCCAGCAGCTGGACCGACAGGGTGGGCAATGAGCAGTTCTTC. Its translation is CASSWTDRVGNEQFF. The chain uses TRBV5-1 and TRBJ2-1; 7 bases are a match to TRBD1. There are 15 residues in the CDR3. V shed 3 bases, J shed 6 bases, and the junction held 9 bases outside the gene matches. The germline V gene encodes CDR1 SGHRS and CDR2 YFSETQ.